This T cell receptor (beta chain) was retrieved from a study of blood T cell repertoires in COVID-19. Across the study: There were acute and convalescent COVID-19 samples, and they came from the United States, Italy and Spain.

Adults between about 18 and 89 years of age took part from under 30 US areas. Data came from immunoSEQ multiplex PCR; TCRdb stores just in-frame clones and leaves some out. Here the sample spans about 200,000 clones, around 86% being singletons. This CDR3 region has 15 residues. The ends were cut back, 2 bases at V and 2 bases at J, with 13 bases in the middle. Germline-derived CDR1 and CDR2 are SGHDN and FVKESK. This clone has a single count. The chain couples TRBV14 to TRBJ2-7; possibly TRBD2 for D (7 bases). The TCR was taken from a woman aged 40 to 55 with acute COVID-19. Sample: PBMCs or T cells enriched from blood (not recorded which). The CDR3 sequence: CASSQRGRGAYEQYF. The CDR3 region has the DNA TGTGCCAGCAGCCAAAGGGGGAGGGGTGCCTACGAGCAGTACTTC. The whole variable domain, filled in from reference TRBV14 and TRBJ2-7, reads EAGVTQFPSHSVIEKGQTVTLRCDPISGHDNLYWYRRVMGKEIKFLLHFVKESKQDESGMPNNRFLAERTGGTYSTLKVQPAELEDSGVYFCASSQRGRGAYEQYFGPGTRLTVT.